These 19 T cell receptor beta chains share one sample of origin, sequenced in a study of T cell repertoires in cytomegalovirus infection. One entry per CDR3 protein results from TCRdb running MiXCR on the reads. The sample has a few hundred thousand distinct CDR3 sequences, approximately 15% seen once. Material: CD8+ T cells from PBMCs. These receptors were collected from a human donor in good health (CMV status not recorded). Some clones in this sample may be carry-over from other donors' samples.

The rearrangement joins TRBV6-1 to TRBJ2-2; D is undetermined. Germline-derived CDR1 and CDR2 are MNHNS and SASEGT. The CDR3 consists of 15 residues. Trimming took 6 bases from V and 3 from J, leaving 14 bases between them. The CDR3 region is CASRGGDGDTGELFF. In nucleotides, the CDR3 is TGTGCCAGCAGAGGTGGGGATGGGGACACCGGGGAGCTGTTTTTT.

The chain combines TRBV4-3 with TRBJ2-5; 10 bases align to TRBD2. CDR1 and CDR2 from the germline V gene are LGHNA and YSLEER. J lost 0 bases, V lost 0 bases, and 10 bases had no gene match. The CDR3 has 19 amino acids. CDR3 coding DNA: TGCGCCAGCAGCCAAGATAGGCCACAAGCGGGGGGGCACCAAGAGACCCAGTACTTC. Protein sequence: CASSQDRPQAGGHQETQYF.

The rearrangement uses TRBV7-9 and TRBJ2-7, with 10 bases aligning to TRBD1. V lost 3 bases to trimming and J lost 6 bases; unmatched junction nucleotides: 5. Germline CDR1 SEHNR, CDR2 FQNEAQ (reference sequence). This CDR3 contains 14 residues. The CDR3 sequence is CASSFPGQGFEQYF. The CDR3 coding sequence is TGTGCCAGCAGCTTCCCGGGACAGGGGTTCGAGCAGTACTTC.

Written as DNA, the CDR3 is TGTGCCAGCAGCTTAACCCATGGACACAACTATGGCTACACCTTC. It specifies CASSLTHGHNYGYTF. This chain uses TRBV7-3 with TRBJ1-2, with a tentative D call TRBD1 (5 bases). The CDR3 consists of 15 residues. Trimming removed 0 bases at V and 2 bases at J, with 10 bases between. Per the germline V gene, CDR1 is SGHTA and CDR2 is FQGTGA.

This clonotype showed up just a few times. The chain is built from TRBV2 and TRBJ1-2; D not resolved. The CDR3 runs 14 residues. V lost 3 bases and J lost 6, with 14 bases in between. Germline lookup yields CDR1 SNHLY and CDR2 FYNNEI. For the CDR3, the DNA is TGTGCCAGCAGTGATGCCGCGGGATGGGATGGCTACACCTTC. This gives the protein CASSDAAGWDGYTF.

The V and J genes are TRBV19 and TRBJ1-5; 9 bases are a match to TRBD1. The CDR3 covers 17 residues. The V and J ends lost 3 bases and 0 bases, in that order; junction bases with no gene match: 6. Germline CDR1 reads LNHDA; CDR2 reads SQIVND (reference sequence). DNA of the CDR3: TGTGCCAGTAGTATTCGACAGGGGGATTATAGCAATCAGCCCCAGCATTTT. Translating gives CASSIRQGDYSNQPQHF.

This clonotype was picked up many times. This chain connects TRBV7-8 to TRBJ2-7, with D unresolved. This CDR3 comprises 14 residues. CDR1 and CDR2 from the germline V gene are SGHVS and FQNEAQ. V shed 3 bases and J shed 2 bases, with 11 bases lying between them. CDR3 region: CASSLRLTAYEQYF. Written as DNA, the CDR3 is TGTGCCAGCAGCTTGCGCCTCACAGCCTACGAGCAGTACTTC.

The sample holds many counts of this clonotype. The chain carries TRBV6-4 and TRBJ2-1; 10 bases are shared with TRBD2. The CDR3 is 15 amino acids. Germline CDR1 and CDR2: MRHNA and SNTAGT. The J segment lost 6 bases and the V segment lost 4 bases, leaving 6 bases of the junction unmatched. The DNA for the CDR3 is TGTGCCAGCAGTGGCACTAGCGGGGTCGGCAATGAGCAGTTCTTC. Amino acid sequence: CASSGTSGVGNEQFF.

V is TRBV4-1 and J is TRBJ2-1; maybe TRBD2 (5 bases). CDR3 length: 12 residues. Trimming took 1 base from V and 11 from J, leaving 9 bases between them. Germline V gene sequence: CDR1 MGHRA, CDR2 YSYEKL. CDR3 region: CASSQGERQQFF. The CDR3 nucleotides read TGCGCCAGCAGCCAAGGGGAGCGCCAGCAGTTCTTC.

The chain combines TRBV6-5 with TRBJ2-2; TRBD2 matches 16 bases. J was trimmed by 4 bases and V by 6 bases; bases with no gene match: 8. The CDR3 is 18 amino acids. The V gene's germline CDR1 is MNHEY and CDR2 SVGAGI. The CDR3 region is CASSPGTSGGAGTGELFF. The CDR3 DNA reads TGTGCCAGCAGCCCCGGGACTAGCGGGGGGGCTGGCACCGGGGAGCTGTTTTTT.

This clonotype was seen only a few times. The rearrangement uses TRBV2 and TRBJ1-3; D remains unclear. V lost 9 bases and J 4 bases, leaving 7 bases between the germline ends. CDR3 length equals 11 residues. Germline CDR1 SNHLY, CDR2 FYNNEI. CDR3 in DNA: TGTGCCAGTAACGTCGGAAACACCATATATTTT. Residues: CASNVGNTIYF.

The chain is built from TRBV29-1 and TRBJ1-1; 10 bases agree with TRBD1. CDR1 and CDR2 (germline): SQVTM, ANQGSEA. This CDR3 has 13 residues. V lost 6 bases and J lost 11; bases outside the gene matches: 12. CDR3 in amino acids: CSVARGGTGVAFF. DNA for the CDR3: TGCAGCGTCGCCCGGGGGGGGACAGGGGTCGCTTTCTTT. The full variable domain, completed using reference TRBV29-1 and TRBJ1-1, is SAVISQKPSRDICQRGTSLTIQCQVDSQVTMMFWYRQQPGQSLTLIATANQGSEATYESGFVIDKFPISRPNLTFSTLTVSNMSPEDSSIYLCSVARGGTGVAFFGQGTRLTVV.

The V gene is TRBV5-6, the J gene TRBJ1-1, with 7 bases identical to TRBD1. Germline V gives CDR1 SGHDT, CDR2 YYEEEE. V gave up 4 bases and J gave up 8 bases; unmatched junction bases: 5. There are 12 residues in the CDR3. The CDR3 region has the DNA TGTGCCAGCAGCCAAGTGGGACAGGAAGCTTTCTTT. Translated: CASSQVGQEAFF. The full variable domain, completed using reference TRBV5-6 and TRBJ1-1, is DAGVTQSPTHLIKTRGQQVTLRCSPKSGHDTVSWYQQALGQGPQFIFQYYEEEERQRGNFPDRFSGHQFPNYSSELNVNALLLGDSALYLCASSQVGQEAFFGQGTRLTVV.

This clonotype was counted at least ten times. The J gene is TRBJ2-3, the V gene TRBV7-9; 8 nucleotides line up with TRBD1. The J segment lost 13 bases and the V segment lost 4 bases, leaving 10 bases of the junction unmatched. The germline V gene has CDR1 SEHNR and CDR2 FQNEAQ (reference sequence). This CDR3 has 13 amino acids. CDR3 residues: CASSWKDRAREYF. For the CDR3, the DNA is TGTGCCAGCAGCTGGAAGGACAGGGCGAGGGAGTATTTT. Filled out from reference TRBV7-9 and TRBJ2-3, the complete variable domain reads DTGVSQNPRHKITKRGQNVTFRCDPISEHNRLYWYRQTLGQGPEFLTYFQNEAQLEKSRLLSDRFSAERPKGSFSTLEIQRTEQGDSAMYLCASSWKDRAREYFGPGTRLTVL.

This clonotype was seen more than once but under ten times. The chain links TRBV5-5 to TRBJ2-7; possibly TRBD2 for D (6 bases). This CDR3 contains 16 residues. Germline values: CDR1 SGHKS, CDR2 YYEKEE (reference sequence). Trimming took off 3 bases at V and 2 bases at J, with 18 bases between the two ends. The CDR3 protein is CASSYEGGKRPYEQYF. In nucleotides, the CDR3 is TGTGCCAGCAGCTACGAAGGAGGGAAGAGACCCTACGAGCAGTACTTC.

This clonotype was counted many times. V and J are TRBV6-2 or TRBV6-3 and TRBJ1-5; 8 nucleotides align to TRBD1. Germline CDR1 reads MNHEY; CDR2 reads SVGEGT. V trimming: 2 bases; J trimming: 2 bases; junction bases outside the gene matches: 5. The length of the CDR3 is 16 residues. CDR3 sequence: CASSYRGQGGNQPQHF. CDR3 nucleotide sequence: TGTGCCAGCAGTTACCGCGGACAGGGAGGCAATCAGCCCCAGCATTTT.

This clonotype was counted a few times. V is TRBV10-3 and J is TRBJ2-7; TRBD2 is a possible D gene (6 bases). This CDR3 comprises 12 residues. CDR1 ENHRY and CDR2 SYGVKD come from the germline V gene. Trimming pared 4 bases from V and 4 bases from J, leaving 8 bases between. CDR3 protein: CAISGDLYEQYF. The CDR3 DNA follows: TGTGCCATCAGTGGGGACTTGTACGAGCAGTACTTC.

There are many counts of this clonotype. The chain couples TRBV7-6 to TRBJ1-1, with TRBD1 identical over 7 bases. CDR1 is SGHVS, CDR2 FNYEAQ, per germline. V lost 5 bases to trimming and J lost 5 bases; unmatched junction nucleotides: 17. The length of the CDR3 is 17 residues. The CDR3 loop reads CASSQQDYGDRATEAFF. The CDR3 region has the DNA TGTGCCAGCAGCCAGCAGGACTACGGTGACAGGGCAACTGAAGCTTTCTTT. The full variable domain, in which reference TRBV7-6 and TRBJ1-1 provide the parts outside the CDR3, is GAGVSQSPRYKVTKRGQDVALRCDPISGHVSLYWYRQALGQGPEFLTYFNYEAQQDKSGLPNDRFSAERPEGSISTLTIQRTEQRDSAMYRCASSQQDYGDRATEAFFGQGTRLTVV.

This clonotype was seen at least ten times. The rearrangement links TRBV4-1 to TRBJ2-1; 9 positions agree with TRBD2. The CDR3 sequence is 18 residues long. V lost 4 bases, J lost 3 bases, and 13 bases stayed unmatched. CDR1 and CDR2 from the germline V gene are MGHRA and YSYEKL. The CDR3 DNA sequence: TGCGCCAGCAGCCCGACCCAAGGGCGGGGGGGCCTCTACAATGAGCAGTTCTTC. The encoded protein is CASSPTQGRGGLYNEQFF.